The clone carrying this T cell receptor (beta chain) has only a few counts. Antigen: not known. This sample stems from a study of somatic mutations in cytotoxic T cells in rheumatoid arthritis. Whole-study context: Patients had 30 ml EDTA blood drawn right after diagnosis, before any treatment. Selected T-cell populations stained with V beta antibodies were isolated by flow sorting to nearly 100% purity; these included V beta1+ cells subjected to TCRB sequencing. Whole-study findings and limits: With age, CD8+ clonality increased in rheumatoid arthritis patients, whereas no such increase appeared in healthy controls. Of the expanded CD8+ clones, the antigen targets were not known.

Assay: immunoSEQ multiplex PCR; the TCRdb copy retains only in-frame clones and omits some. The sample has 15,000 to 20,000 clones, approximately 84% seen once; the top ten hold roughly a tenth. CDR1 is SGDLS, CDR2 YYNGEE, per germline. Trimming shortened V by 4 bases and J by 7 bases, and 11 bases separated the two germline ends. The CDR3 covers 12 residues. This chain connects TRBV9 to TRBJ1-2; D perhaps matches TRBD1 (5 bases). This clonotype was sampled from an adult with rheumatoid arthritis. Input material: CD8+ T cells sorted from blood. In nucleotides, the CDR3 is TGTGCCAGCAGCCCACGGGGGGGTGGCTACACCTTC. Its translation is CASSPRGGGYTF.